These 10 T cell receptor beta chains were sequenced from one sample in a study of OX40 agonist ivuxolimab in advanced cancers. Sequenced by immunoSEQ multiplex PCR; TCRdb stores in-frame clones only, minus some. The sample contains around 140,000 clones, 90% of which appear only once. The specimen comprised CD4+ or CD8+ T cells sorted from blood, sampled in a trial of the OX40 agonist ivuxolimab. The receptor source for this set is an adult with an advanced solid tumor such as melanoma, head and neck, liver or kidney cancer.

This clone appeared a single time. The J gene is TRBJ1-1, the V gene TRBV14; D unresolved. Germline loops: CDR1 SGHDN, CDR2 FVKESK. The CDR3 contains 14 residues. Deletions cut 2 bases from V and 0 bases from J, with 7 bases between. This CDR3 reads CASSQSLMNTEAFF. CDR3 DNA: TGTGCCAGCAGCCAATCTCTCATGAACACTGAAGCTTTCTTT.

This rearrangement joins TRBV7-6 to TRBJ1-2; TRBD1 aligns across 10 bases. The V gene end was trimmed by 5 bases and the J gene end by 6 bases; junction bases not matched to a gene: 3. Germline V gives CDR1 SGHVS, CDR2 FNYEAQ. The CDR3 has 13 residues. CDR3 protein: CASSQTGGDGYTF. The CDR3 DNA reads TGTGCCAGCAGCCAGACAGGGGGCGATGGCTACACCTTC.

The J gene is TRBJ1-1, the V gene TRBV29-1; D gene uncertain. V lost 4 bases and J lost 4, with 10 bases in between. CDR1 is SQVTM and CDR2 is ANQGSEA in the germline V gene. The CDR3 is 12 amino acids. The CDR3 DNA sequence: TGCAGCGTTGGCAAGGGCGTCACTGAAGCTTTCTTT. This encodes CSVGKGVTEAFF.

V and J are TRBV5-1 and TRBJ1-1; TRBD1 agrees at 8 bases. Germline loops: CDR1 SGHRS, CDR2 YFSETQ. The CDR3 consists of 14 residues. V shed 4 bases, J shed 1 base, and the junction held 3 bases outside the gene matches. CDR3 sequence (DNA): TGCGCCAGCAGCGGACAGGGCACGAACACTGAAGCTTTCTTT. Its protein product is CASSGQGTNTEAFF.

This clone was picked up a small number of times. The rearrangement links TRBV18 to TRBJ2-7, with 12 nucleotides matching TRBD2. The V segment lost 2 bases and the J segment 4 bases; nucleotides outside the gene matches: 6. The CDR3 runs 16 residues. Looked up from germline, CDR1 is KGHSH and CDR2 is LQKENI. The CDR3 sequence: CASSPSTSGSGYEQYF. The CDR3 bases are TGTGCCAGCTCACCATCGACTAGCGGGAGTGGATACGAGCAGTACTTC. Combining the CDR3 with reference TRBV18 and TRBJ2-7 gives the whole variable domain NAGVMQNPRHLVRRRGQEARLRCSPMKGHSHVYWYRQLPEEGLKFMVYLQKENIIDESGMPKERFSAEFPKEGPSILRIQQVVRGDSAAYFCASSPSTSGSGYEQYFGPGTRLTVT.

The chain carries TRBV5-6 and TRBJ2-6; 10 positions agree with TRBD1. Germline V gives CDR1 SGHDT, CDR2 YYEEEE. This CDR3 is built from 18 residues. Losses at the gene ends were 4 bases for V and 2 bases for J; bases not matched to a gene: 9. CDR3 sequence: CASSARQGAQAGANVLTF. Written as DNA, the CDR3 is TGTGCCAGCAGCGCCAGACAGGGGGCGCAGGCTGGGGCCAACGTCCTGACTTTC.

This clone was counted only a few times. The genes are TRBV10-1 and TRBJ2-7; D unresolved. The CDR3 spans 14 residues. V was pared by 8 bases and J by 2 bases, with 16 bases between. CDR1 WNHNN and CDR2 SYGVQD come from the germline V gene (reference sequence). The CDR3: CASSLSHLPYEQYF. CDR3 sequence (DNA): TGCGCCAGCTCGTTGAGCCACCTCCCCTACGAGCAGTACTTC.

V usage is TRBV28 and J usage is TRBJ1-2, with D uncertain. CDR3 length equals 11 residues. V was trimmed by 8 bases and J by 1 base, leaving 5 bases between them. Germline loops: CDR1 MDHEN, CDR2 SYDVKM. The CDR3 sequence is CASEGNYGYTF. The CDR3 DNA sequence: TGTGCCAGCGAAGGTAACTATGGCTACACCTTC.

The V call is TRBV27, the J call TRBJ2-3; 14 bases agree with TRBD2. This CDR3 has 15 residues. With 5 bases clipped from V and 5 bases from J, the junction kept 3 bases outside the gene matches. Germline V gene data show CDR1 as MNHEY and CDR2 as SMNVEV (reference sequence). CDR3 region: CASSPGLAGVDTQYF. DNA for the CDR3: TGTGCCAGCAGTCCGGGACTAGCGGGAGTAGATACGCAGTATTTT.

The V call is TRBV7-2, the J call TRBJ1-2; 9 bases line up with TRBD1. CDR1 SGHTA and CDR2 FQGNSA come from the germline V gene. Trimming cost V 5 bases and J 4 bases; bases outside gene matches: 8. CDR3 length equals 15 residues. In DNA form, the CDR3 reads TGTGCCAGCAGCCCCGGGACAGGGCGTCCCTATGGCTACACCTTC. It translates to CASSPGTGRPYGYTF.